This T cell receptor (beta chain) was obtained from a study of regulatory T cells in long-lasting Graves disease. Study summary: Newly diagnosed Graves' patients had taken antithyroid drugs under 3 months. Notes on the study in general: New patients shared 966 public clonotypes, and persistent patients shared more, with under 3,500. Preferential use of TRBV28, TRBJ1-2 and TRBJ2-5 was seen in persistent disease.

Germline V gives CDR1 LNHDA, CDR2 SQIVND (reference sequence). This CDR3 contains 15 residues. The trim removed 4 bases at V and 5 bases at J, leaving 7 bases unmatched. The time point was: newly diagnosed GD, antithyroid drugs for less than 3 months. Extracted PBMC RNA gave rise to the TCR library. EDTA tubes were used for drawing roughly 9 milliliters of peripheral blood. CDR3-region Arm-PCR and iRepertoire HTBI primers produced the TCR beta libraries. Via MiXCR, TCRdb re-called the multiplex PCR reads, giving one row per CDR3 protein. The data show 320,000 or so distinct CDR3 sequences, 15% to 20% seen once. The table lists this clonotype with many counts. What it binds is not known.

Sequences were derived from peripheral blood mononuclear cells (PBMCs), sampled at new diagnosis, from a patient treated with antithyroid drugs. The clonotype originates from a female donor with Graves disease. This chain uses TRBV19 with TRBJ2-3, with TRBD2 identical over 9 bases. The CDR3 DNA reads as TGTGCCAGTAGTACGGTAGCGGGAGTCGAAGATACGCAGTATTTT. It codes for CASSTVAGVEDTQYF.